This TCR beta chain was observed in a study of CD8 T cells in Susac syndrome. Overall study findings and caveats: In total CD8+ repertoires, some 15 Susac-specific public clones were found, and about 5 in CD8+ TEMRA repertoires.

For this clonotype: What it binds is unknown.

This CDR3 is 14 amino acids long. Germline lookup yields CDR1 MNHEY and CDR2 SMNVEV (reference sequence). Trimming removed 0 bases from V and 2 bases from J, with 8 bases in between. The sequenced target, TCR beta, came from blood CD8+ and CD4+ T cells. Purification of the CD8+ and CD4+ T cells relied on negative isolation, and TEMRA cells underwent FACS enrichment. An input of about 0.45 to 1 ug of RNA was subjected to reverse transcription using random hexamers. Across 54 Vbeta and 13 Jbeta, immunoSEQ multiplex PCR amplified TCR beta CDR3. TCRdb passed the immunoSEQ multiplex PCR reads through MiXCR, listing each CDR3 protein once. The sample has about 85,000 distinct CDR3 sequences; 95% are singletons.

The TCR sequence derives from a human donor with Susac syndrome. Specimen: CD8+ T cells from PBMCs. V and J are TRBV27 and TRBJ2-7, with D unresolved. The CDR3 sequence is CASSLSTQTYEQYF. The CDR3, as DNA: TGTGCCAGCAGTTTATCGACTCAGACCTACGAGCAGTACTTC.